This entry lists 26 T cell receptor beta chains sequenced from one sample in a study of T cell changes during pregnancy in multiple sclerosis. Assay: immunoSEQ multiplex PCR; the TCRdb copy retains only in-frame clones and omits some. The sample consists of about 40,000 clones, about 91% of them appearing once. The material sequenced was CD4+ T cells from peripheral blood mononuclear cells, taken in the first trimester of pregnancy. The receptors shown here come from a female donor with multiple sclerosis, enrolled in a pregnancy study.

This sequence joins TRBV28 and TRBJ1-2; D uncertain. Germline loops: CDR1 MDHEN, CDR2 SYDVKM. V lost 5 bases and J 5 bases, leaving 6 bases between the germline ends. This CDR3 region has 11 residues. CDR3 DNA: TGTGCCAGCAGTCGAGGTTATGGCTACACCTTC. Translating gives CASSRGYGYTF.

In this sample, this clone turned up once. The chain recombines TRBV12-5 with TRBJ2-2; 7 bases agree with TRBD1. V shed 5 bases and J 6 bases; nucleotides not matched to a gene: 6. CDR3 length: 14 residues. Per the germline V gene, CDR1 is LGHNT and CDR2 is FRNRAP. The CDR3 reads CASGRQGRAGELFF. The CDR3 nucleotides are TGTGCTAGTGGTAGACAGGGAAGGGCCGGGGAGCTGTTTTTT.

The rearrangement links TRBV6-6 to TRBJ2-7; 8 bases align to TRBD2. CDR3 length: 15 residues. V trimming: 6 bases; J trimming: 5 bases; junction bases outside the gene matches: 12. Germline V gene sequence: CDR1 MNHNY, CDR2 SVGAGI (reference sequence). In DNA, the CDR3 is TGTGCCAGCAGGCCACCGGGACTAGTAGGCGACGAGCAGTACTTC. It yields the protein CASRPPGLVGDEQYF.

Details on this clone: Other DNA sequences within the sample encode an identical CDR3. CDR3 in amino acids: CSALTGYEQYF. CDR3 in DNA: TGCAGTGCTCTTACAGGGTACGAGCAGTACTTC. V usage is TRBV20-1 and J usage is TRBJ2-7; maybe TRBD1 (6 bases). V was pared by 5 bases and J by 4 bases, with 9 bases between. The length of the CDR3 is 11 residues. Germline CDR1 is DFQATT and CDR2 is SNEGSKA (reference sequence).

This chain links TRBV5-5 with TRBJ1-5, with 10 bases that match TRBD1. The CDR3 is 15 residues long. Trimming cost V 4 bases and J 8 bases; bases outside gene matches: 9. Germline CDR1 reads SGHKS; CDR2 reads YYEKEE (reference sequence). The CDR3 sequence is CASSLKDRGQEPQHF. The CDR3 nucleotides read TGTGCCAGCAGCCTTAAAGACAGGGGGCAGGAGCCCCAGCATTTT.

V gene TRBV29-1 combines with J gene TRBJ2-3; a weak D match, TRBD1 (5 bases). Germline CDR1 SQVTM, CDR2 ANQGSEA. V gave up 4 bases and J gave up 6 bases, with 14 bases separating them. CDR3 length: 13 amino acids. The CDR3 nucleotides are TGCAGCGTTGGTCACGGAGCAGGGGATACGCAGTATTTT. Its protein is CSVGHGAGDTQYF.

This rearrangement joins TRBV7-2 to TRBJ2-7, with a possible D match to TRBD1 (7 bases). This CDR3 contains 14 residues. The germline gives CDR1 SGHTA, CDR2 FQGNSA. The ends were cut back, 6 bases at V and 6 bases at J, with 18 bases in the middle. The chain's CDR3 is CASSLPSQGGEQYF. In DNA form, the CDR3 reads TGTGCCAGCAGTCTACCCAGTCAGGGGGGCGAGCAGTACTTC.

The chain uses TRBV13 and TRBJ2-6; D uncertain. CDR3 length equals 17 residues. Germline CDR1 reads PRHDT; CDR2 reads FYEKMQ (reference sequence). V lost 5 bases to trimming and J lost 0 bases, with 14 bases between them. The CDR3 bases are TGTGCCAGCAGCGTAGCTATACTGAGCTCTGGGGCCAACGTCCTGACTTTC. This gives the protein CASSVAILSSGANVLTF. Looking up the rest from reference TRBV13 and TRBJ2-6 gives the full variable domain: AAGVIQSPRHLIKEKRETATLKCYPIPRHDTVYWYQQGPGQDPQFLISFYEKMQSDKGSIPDRFSAQQFSDYHSELNMSSLELGDSALYFCASSVAILSSGANVLTFGAGSRLTVL.

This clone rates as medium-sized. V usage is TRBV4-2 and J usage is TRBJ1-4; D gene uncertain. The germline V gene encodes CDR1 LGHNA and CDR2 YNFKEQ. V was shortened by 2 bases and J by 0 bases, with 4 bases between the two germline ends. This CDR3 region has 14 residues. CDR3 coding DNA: TGTGCCAGCAGCCAACGGGCAACTAATGAAAAACTGTTTTTT. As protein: CASSQRATNEKLFF.

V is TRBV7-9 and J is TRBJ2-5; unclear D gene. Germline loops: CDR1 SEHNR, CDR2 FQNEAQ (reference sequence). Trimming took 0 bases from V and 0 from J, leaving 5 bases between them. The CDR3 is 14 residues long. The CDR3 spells CASSLAADQETQYF. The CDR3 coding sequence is TGTGCCAGCAGCTTAGCGGCGGACCAAGAGACCCAGTACTTC.

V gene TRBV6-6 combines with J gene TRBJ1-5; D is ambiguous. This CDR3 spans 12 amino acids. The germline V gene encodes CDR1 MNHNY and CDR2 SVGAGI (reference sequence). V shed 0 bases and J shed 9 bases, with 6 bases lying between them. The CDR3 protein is CASSYSNRPQHF. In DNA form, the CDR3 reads TGTGCCAGCAGTTACTCGAACAGGCCCCAGCATTTT.

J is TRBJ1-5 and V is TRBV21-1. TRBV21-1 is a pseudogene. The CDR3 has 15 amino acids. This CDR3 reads CASSKGEGNNQPQHF. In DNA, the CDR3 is TGTGCCAGCAGCAAGGGGGAGGGGAACAATCAGCCCCAGCATTTT.

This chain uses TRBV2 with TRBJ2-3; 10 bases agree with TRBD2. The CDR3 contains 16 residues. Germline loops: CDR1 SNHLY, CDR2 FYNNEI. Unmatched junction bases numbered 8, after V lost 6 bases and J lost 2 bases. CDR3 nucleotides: TGTGCCAGCAGGAGGGGTGGACTAGCGGTCACAGATACGCAGTATTTT. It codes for CASRRGGLAVTDTQYF.

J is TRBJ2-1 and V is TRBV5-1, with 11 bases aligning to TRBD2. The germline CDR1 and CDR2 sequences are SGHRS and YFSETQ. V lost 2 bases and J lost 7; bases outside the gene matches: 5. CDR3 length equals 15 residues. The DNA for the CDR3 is TGCGCCAGCAGCTTAGGGACTAGCGGACCAAATGAGCAGTTCTTC. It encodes CASSLGTSGPNEQFF.

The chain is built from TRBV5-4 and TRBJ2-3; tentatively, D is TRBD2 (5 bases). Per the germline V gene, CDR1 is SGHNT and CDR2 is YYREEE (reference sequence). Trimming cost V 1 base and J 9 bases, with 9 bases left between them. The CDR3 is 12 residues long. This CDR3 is CASSLPGLTQYF. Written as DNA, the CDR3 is TGTGCCAGCAGCTTGCCTGGACTGACGCAGTATTTT.

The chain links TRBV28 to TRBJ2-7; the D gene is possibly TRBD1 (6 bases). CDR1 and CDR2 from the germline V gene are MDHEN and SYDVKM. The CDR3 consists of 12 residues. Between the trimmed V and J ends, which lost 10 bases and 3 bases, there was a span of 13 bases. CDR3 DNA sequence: TGTGCCACCTCACAGGGAAACTACGAGCAGTACTTC. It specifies CATSQGNYEQYF.

The CDR3 here is CASRRRESYNEQFF. The CDR3 nucleotides read TGTGCCAGCAGGCGGAGGGAGTCCTACAATGAGCAGTTCTTC. This sequence joins TRBV6-1 and TRBJ2-1, with a tentative D call TRBD2 (6 bases). The CDR3 spans 14 residues. Trimming took 6 bases from V and 1 from J, leaving 10 bases between them. CDR1 is MNHNS and CDR2 is SASEGT in the germline V gene.

The CDR3 bases are TGTGCCAGCTCACGAGATGTTAATGAAAAACTGTTTTTT. Residues: CASSRDVNEKLFF. J is TRBJ1-4 and V is TRBV18; no definite D call. Looked up from germline, CDR1 is KGHSH and CDR2 is LQKENI. Trimming stripped 4 bases from V and 4 bases from J, with 7 bases between. The CDR3 is 13 residues long.

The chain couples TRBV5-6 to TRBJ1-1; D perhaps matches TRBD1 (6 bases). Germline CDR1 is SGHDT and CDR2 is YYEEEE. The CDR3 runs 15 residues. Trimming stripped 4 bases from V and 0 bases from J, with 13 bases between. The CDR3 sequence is CASSDTGHLNTEAFF. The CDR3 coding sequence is TGTGCCAGCAGCGATACGGGACATTTGAACACTGAAGCTTTCTTT.

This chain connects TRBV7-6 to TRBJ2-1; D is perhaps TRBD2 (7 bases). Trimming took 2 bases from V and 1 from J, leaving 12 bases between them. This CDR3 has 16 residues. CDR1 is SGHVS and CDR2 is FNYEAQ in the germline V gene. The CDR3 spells CASSLLGGGSYNEQFF. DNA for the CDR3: TGTGCCAGCAGCTTATTAGGGGGGGGTTCCTACAATGAGCAGTTCTTC.

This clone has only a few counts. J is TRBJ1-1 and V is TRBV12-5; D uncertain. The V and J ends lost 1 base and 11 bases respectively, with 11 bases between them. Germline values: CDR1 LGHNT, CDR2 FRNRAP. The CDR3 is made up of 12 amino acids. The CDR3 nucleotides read TGTGCTAGTGGTTTGGACTCCGTGGAGGCTTTCTTT. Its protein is CASGLDSVEAFF.

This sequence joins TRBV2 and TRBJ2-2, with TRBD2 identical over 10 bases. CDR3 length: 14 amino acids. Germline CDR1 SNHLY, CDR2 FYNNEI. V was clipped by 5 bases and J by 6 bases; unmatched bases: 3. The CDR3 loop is CASSLAGESGELFF. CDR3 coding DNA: TGTGCCAGCAGTCTAGCGGGAGAATCCGGGGAGCTGTTTTTT.

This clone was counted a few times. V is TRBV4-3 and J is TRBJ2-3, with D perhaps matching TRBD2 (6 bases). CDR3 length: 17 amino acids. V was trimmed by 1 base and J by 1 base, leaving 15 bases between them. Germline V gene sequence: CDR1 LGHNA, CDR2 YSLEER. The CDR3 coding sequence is TGCGCCAGCAGCCAAGCGCTTGTCGGGAGCGGCACAGATACGCAGTATTTT. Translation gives CASSQALVGSGTDTQYF.

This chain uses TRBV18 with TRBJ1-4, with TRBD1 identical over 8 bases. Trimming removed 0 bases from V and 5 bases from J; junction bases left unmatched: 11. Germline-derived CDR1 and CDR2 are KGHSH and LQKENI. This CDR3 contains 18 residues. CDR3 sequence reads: CASSPPLTGALMNEKLFF. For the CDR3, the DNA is TGTGCCAGCTCACCACCTCTGACAGGGGCCCTGATGAATGAAAAACTGTTTTTT.

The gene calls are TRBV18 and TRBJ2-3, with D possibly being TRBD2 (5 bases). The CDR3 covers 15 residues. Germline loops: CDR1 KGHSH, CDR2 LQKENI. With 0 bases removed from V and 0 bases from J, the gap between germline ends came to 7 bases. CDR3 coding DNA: TGTGCCAGCTCACCACCGGGGAGAAGCACAGATACGCAGTATTTT. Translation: CASSPPGRSTDTQYF.

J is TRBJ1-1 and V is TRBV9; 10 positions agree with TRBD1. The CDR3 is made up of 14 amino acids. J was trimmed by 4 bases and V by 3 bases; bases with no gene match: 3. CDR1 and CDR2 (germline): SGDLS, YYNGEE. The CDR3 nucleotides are TGTGCCAGCAGCGCCCGGACAGGGGGCACTGAAGCTTTCTTT. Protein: CASSARTGGTEAFF. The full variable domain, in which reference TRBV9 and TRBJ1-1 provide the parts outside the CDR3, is DSGVTQTPKHLITATGQRVTLRCSPRSGDLSVYWYQQSLDQGLQFLIQYYNGEERAKGNILERFSAQQFPDLHSELNLSSLELGDSALYFCASSARTGGTEAFFGQGTRLTVV.